These 28 T cell receptor beta chains share one sample of origin, sequenced in a study of CD8+ T cells in alopecia areata. Reverse transcribed after extraction, RNA yielded cDNA as the sequencing template. TCRdb keeps only in-frame clones here, not all; method: immunoSEQ multiplex PCR. This table holds over 150,000 clones, about three fifths found once. The treatment was: oral pan-JAK inhibitor, 5-10 mg twice daily. Sequenced here: CD8+ T cells sorted from blood, sampled at week 24, from a patient treated with tofacitinib. All receptors come from a human donor with alopecia areata.

This clone has more than one count but fewer than ten. V gene TRBV7-9 combines with J gene TRBJ2-7, with TRBD2 identical over 8 bases. Per the germline V gene, CDR1 is SEHNR and CDR2 is FQNEAQ (reference sequence). There are 12 residues in the CDR3. Germline trimming cut 8 bases from V and 2 bases from J; bases unmatched to any gene: 2. The CDR3 DNA is TGTGCCAGCGTCGGGGGGGCCTACGAGCAGTACTTC. This translates into CASVGGAYEQYF.

The V call is TRBV7-9, the J call TRBJ1-2; maybe TRBD1 (6 bases). Between the trimmed V and J ends, which lost 0 bases and 3 bases, there was a span of 11 bases. The germline V gene encodes CDR1 SEHNR and CDR2 FQNEAQ (reference sequence). This CDR3 has 15 residues. Here the CDR3 DNA reads TGTGCCAGCAGCTTAGCAATAGGGGGGGACTATGGCTACACCTTC. Amino acids: CASSLAIGGDYGYTF. The variable domain in full, completed from reference TRBV7-9 and TRBJ1-2, reads DTGVSQNPRHKITKRGQNVTFRCDPISEHNRLYWYRQTLGQGPEFLTYFQNEAQLEKSRLLSDRFSAERPKGSFSTLEIQRTEQGDSAMYLCASSLAIGGDYGYTFGSGTRLTVV.

This clone was seen more than once but under ten times. The chain is built from TRBV29-1 and TRBJ2-7; the match to TRBD1 covers 7 bases. Trimming removed 6 bases from V and 0 bases from J; junction bases left unmatched: 5. Looked up from germline, CDR1 is SQVTM and CDR2 is ANQGSEA. There are 13 residues in the CDR3. CDR3 residues: CSVADRVSYEQYF. CDR3 nucleotides: TGCAGCGTCGCAGACAGGGTCTCCTACGAGCAGTACTTC.

This clone occurred a few times. The V gene is TRBV30, the J gene TRBJ2-4; D gene uncertain. V was pared by 3 bases and J by 1 base, with 13 bases between. The CDR3 contains 15 residues. Germline loops: CDR1 GTSNPN, CDR2 SVGIG (reference sequence). The CDR3 region is CAWRSIVGAKNIQYF. CDR3 nucleotides: TGTGCCTGGAGAAGTATAGTTGGGGCCAAAAACATTCAGTACTTC.

The chain couples TRBV9 to TRBJ2-5; D is perhaps TRBD2 (5 bases). Per the germline V gene, CDR1 is SGDLS and CDR2 is YYNGEE. The CDR3 covers 15 residues. The germline V and J ends were trimmed by 2 bases and 0 bases, with 11 bases remaining between them. The DNA of the CDR3 is TGTGCCAGCAGCGTCACGGGAAGATACCAAGAGACCCAGTACTTC. The encoded protein is CASSVTGRYQETQYF.

This clone was detected only once. Here the CDR3 DNA reads TGTGCCTGGAGCGGGACCCATAGCAATCAGCCCCAGCATTTT. It translates to CAWSGTHSNQPQHF. The chain carries TRBV30 and TRBJ1-5; possibly TRBD1 for D (5 bases). Germline values: CDR1 GTSNPN, CDR2 SVGIG (reference sequence). V lost 3 bases and J lost 0, with 9 bases in between. The length of the CDR3 is 14 residues.

This clone was seen a few times. This chain uses TRBV2 with TRBJ1-1; the match to TRBD1 covers 7 bases. The CDR3 consists of 12 residues. The V segment lost 9 bases and the J segment 6 bases; nucleotides outside the gene matches: 7. Per germline, CDR1 SNHLY and CDR2 FYNNEI. The CDR3 DNA sequence: TGTGCCAGAGCCGACGGGACAGCTGAAGCTTTCTTT. Translated: CARADGTAEAFF.

A remark on this clone: One junction end does not reproduce the germline sequence, and a read error may be involved. The chain joins TRBV12-5 to TRBJ2-5; D perhaps matches TRBD2 (6 bases). The CDR3 is 13 residues long. Germline lookup yields CDR1 LGHNT and CDR2 FRNRAP. The DNA for the CDR3 is TGTGCTGGTGGCTTCCCGGGGGAAGAGACCCAGTACTTC. It codes for CAGGFPGEETQYF.

This clone was picked up a small number of times. This chain uses TRBV4-2 with TRBJ2-4, with D unclear. With 1 base removed from V and 0 bases from J, the gap between germline ends came to 7 bases. The CDR3 contains 15 residues. The germline V gene encodes CDR1 LGHNA and CDR2 YNFKEQ. The chain's CDR3 is CASSQVETAKNIQYF. The CDR3 DNA sequence: TGTGCCAGCAGCCAAGTGGAGACAGCCAAAAACATTCAGTACTTC.

This clone was recorded only once. CDR3 loop: CAWSVLPWSSYNSPLHF. In DNA, the CDR3 is TGTGCCTGGAGTGTCTTACCCTGGAGCTCCTATAATTCACCCCTCCACTTT. The rearrangement links TRBV30 to TRBJ1-6; D is ambiguous. Trimming stripped 0 bases from V and 0 bases from J, with 12 bases between. Germline V gives CDR1 GTSNPN, CDR2 SVGIG (reference sequence). The CDR3 length is 17 residues. The variable domain in full, completed from reference TRBV30 and TRBJ1-6, reads SQTIHQWPATLVQPVGSPLSLECTVEGTSNPNLYWYRQAAGRGLQLLFYSVGIGQISSEVPQNLSASRPQDRQFILSSKKLLLSDSGFYLCAWSVLPWSSYNSPLHFGNGTRLTVT.

The chain joins TRBV15 to TRBJ2-1, with a tentative D call TRBD2 (5 bases). The CDR3 is 15 amino acids. V gave up 5 bases and J gave up 0 bases, with 11 bases separating them. Germline V CDR1 and CDR2: LNHNV, YYDKDF (reference sequence). Here the CDR3 DNA reads TGTGCCACCAGCCTCGGAGGAAACTCCTACAATGAGCAGTTCTTC. It yields the protein CATSLGGNSYNEQFF.

The chain has TRBV7-9 and TRBJ2-7; 7 nucleotides match TRBD2. The V segment lost 7 bases and the J segment 4 bases; nucleotides outside the gene matches: 10. The CDR3 has 14 amino acids. Germline assignment: CDR1 SEHNR and CDR2 FQNEAQ (reference sequence). The chain's CDR3 is CASTHEGLLYEQYF. The CDR3, as DNA: TGTGCCAGCACCCACGAGGGACTATTGTACGAGCAGTACTTC.

The chain has TRBV4-1 and TRBJ2-3, with TRBD2 as a possible D gene (7 bases). The CDR3 length is 19 residues. Germline lookup yields CDR1 MGHRA and CDR2 YSYEKL. The V gene lost 4 bases and the J gene lost 6 bases, with 29 bases spanning the gap. The CDR3, as DNA: TGCGCCAGCAGCCCCCGGAGCGTTAACGGGGGGACATTTCGCGATACGCAGTATTTT. Translation: CASSPRSVNGGTFRDTQYF.

This clone has a handful of counts. The CDR3: CASQGLEETQYF. CDR3 coding DNA: TGTGCCAGCCAGGGTTTAGAGGAGACCCAGTACTTC. The chain joins TRBV10-3 to TRBJ2-5; a possible D gene is TRBD1 (5 bases). CDR1 ENHRY and CDR2 SYGVKD come from the germline V gene. The CDR3 loop spans 12 amino acids. V lost 10 bases, J lost 5 bases, and 14 bases lay in between.

In its sample, this clone was seen a few times. V gene TRBV20-1 combines with J gene TRBJ2-1; the D is unclear. V was trimmed by 0 bases and J by 8 bases, leaving 5 bases between them. CDR3 length: 11 residues. Per the germline V gene, CDR1 is DFQATT and CDR2 is SNEGSKA (reference sequence). The CDR3 sequence: CSAREGYEQFF. The CDR3 region has the DNA TGCAGTGCTAGAGAAGGGTATGAGCAGTTCTTC.

The chain couples TRBV10-2 to TRBJ1-5; TRBD1 agrees at 7 bases. The CDR3 is 14 amino acids. Germline V CDR1 and CDR2: WSHSY, SAAADI. After removal of 3 bases from V and 6 bases from J, the junction contained 5 bases not matched to a gene. The CDR3 protein is CASSDGQAGQPQHF. The CDR3 region has the DNA TGCGCCAGCAGTGACGGACAGGCGGGTCAGCCCCAGCATTTT.

This clone was seen only a few times. The same CDR3 can be traced to other DNA sequences in this sample. V usage is TRBV20-1 and J usage is TRBJ2-1; no clear D. The V end was cut by 5 bases, the J end by 7 bases, with 3 bases between. This CDR3 region has 9 residues. The germline gives CDR1 DFQATT, CDR2 SNEGSKA (reference sequence). CDR3 bases: TGCAGTGCTGATAATGAGCAGTTCTTC. Residues: CSADNEQFF.

There are a few counts of this clone. V gene TRBV7-9 combines with J gene TRBJ2-2; D unresolved. Trimming cost V 6 bases and J 6 bases, with 2 bases left between them. CDR3 length equals 10 residues. CDR1 is SEHNR, CDR2 FQNEAQ, per germline (reference sequence). The DNA of the CDR3 is TGTGCCAGCAGGTCCGGGGAGCTGTTTTTT. Its protein product is CASRSGELFF.

The chain employs TRBV14 and TRBJ1-2; D uncertain. The V end was cut by 0 bases, the J end by 9 bases, with 8 bases between. Germline V gene lookup returns CDR1 SGHDN and CDR2 FVKESK. This CDR3 is built from 12 residues. The CDR3 region has the DNA TGTGCCAGCAGCCAAGATCCGGGGAGCTACACCTTC. The encoded protein is CASSQDPGSYTF.

The V gene is TRBV10-3, the J gene TRBJ2-2; 7 bases fit TRBD1. The germline V gene has CDR1 ENHRY and CDR2 SYGVKD. J lost 5 bases, V lost 6 bases, and 12 bases had no gene match. The CDR3 sequence is 16 residues long. The CDR3 nucleotides read TGTGCCATCAGCGAAGTATTGACAGGGTATACCGGGGAGCTGTTTTTT. It specifies CAISEVLTGYTGELFF.

The chain recombines TRBV19 with TRBJ2-3; D may correspond to TRBD1 or TRBD2 (6 bases each). This CDR3 contains 14 residues. Germline loops: CDR1 LNHDA, CDR2 SQIVND (reference sequence). The V end lost 7 bases, the J end lost 4 bases, and 15 bases lay between the germline ends. The CDR3 here is CASNPQRGADTQYF. CDR3 sequence (DNA): TGTGCCAGTAACCCTCAGAGGGGGGCAGATACGCAGTATTTT. Combining the CDR3 with reference TRBV19 and TRBJ2-3 gives the whole variable domain DGGITQSPKYLFRKEGQNVTLSCEQNLNHDAMYWYRQDPGQGLRLIYYSQIVNDFQKGDIAEGYSVSREKKESFPLTVTSAQKNPTAFYLCASNPQRGADTQYFGPGTRLTVL.

The CDR3 reads CASNPSRSRGFGEAFF. CDR3 coding DNA: TGTGCCAGTAACCCGTCCCGGAGCAGGGGGTTTGGGGAAGCTTTCTTT. This chain connects TRBV19 to TRBJ1-1, with 7 bases lining up with TRBD1. J lost 8 bases, V lost 7 bases, and 19 bases had no gene match. The CDR3 length is 16 residues. CDR1 and CDR2 from the germline V gene are LNHDA and SQIVND (reference sequence).

This chain links TRBV4-1 with TRBJ2-7; no clear D. Trimming took 2 bases from V and 7 from J, leaving 15 bases between them. Germline-derived CDR1 and CDR2 are MGHRA and YSYEKL. The CDR3 is made up of 14 amino acids. As DNA, the CDR3 is TGCGCCAGCAGCCAAAAAGGGCAGCAAGCGGAGCAGTACTTC. Protein: CASSQKGQQAEQYF.

This clone has only a few counts. The gene calls are TRBV7-9 and TRBJ2-1, with D possibly being TRBD1 (6 bases). The CDR3 runs 14 residues. Trimming removed 1 base at V and 4 bases at J, with 8 bases between. Looked up from germline, CDR1 is SEHNR and CDR2 is FQNEAQ (reference sequence). CDR3 coding DNA: TGTGCCAGCAGCTTAGACAGGGAGTACAATGAGCAGTTCTTC. Protein: CASSLDREYNEQFF.

The genes are TRBV11-2 and TRBJ1-3; D not resolved. This CDR3 region has 11 residues. CDR1 and CDR2 (germline): SGHAT, FQNNGV. V was shortened by 5 bases and J by 3 bases, with 2 bases between the two germline ends. The CDR3 DNA reads as TGTGCCAGCAGCGTTGGAAACACCATATATTTT. It codes for CASSVGNTIYF.

The chain links TRBV29-1 to TRBJ1-3; perhaps TRBD1 as D (6 bases). Germline V CDR1 and CDR2: SQVTM, ANQGSEA. Trimming removed 4 bases at V and 0 bases at J, with 13 bases between. The CDR3 has 15 amino acids. The CDR3 loop is CSVAGGKRSGNTIYF. The CDR3 bases are TGCAGCGTTGCGGGGGGCAAACGCTCTGGAAACACCATATATTTT.

The chain is built from TRBV13 and TRBJ1-6; no definite D call. V lost 0 bases and J 7 bases, leaving 13 bases between the germline ends. Germline V lookup: CDR1 PRHDT, CDR2 FYEKMQ (reference sequence). The CDR3 runs to 16 residues. CDR3 sequence reads: CASSLGVGLLNSPLHF. The CDR3 DNA reads as TGTGCCAGCAGCTTAGGGGTAGGACTCCTGAATTCACCCCTCCACTTT.

There are a few counts of this clone. DNA of the CDR3: TGTGCCAGTAGGGACAGCCTCTCTGGGGCCAACGTCCTGACTTTC. Its protein product is CASRDSLSGANVLTF. This sequence joins TRBV19 and TRBJ2-6, with a possible D match to TRBD1 (6 bases). Germline V gene sequence: CDR1 LNHDA, CDR2 SQIVND (reference sequence). With 6 bases removed from V and 0 bases from J, the gap between germline ends came to 9 bases. The CDR3 is 15 residues long.